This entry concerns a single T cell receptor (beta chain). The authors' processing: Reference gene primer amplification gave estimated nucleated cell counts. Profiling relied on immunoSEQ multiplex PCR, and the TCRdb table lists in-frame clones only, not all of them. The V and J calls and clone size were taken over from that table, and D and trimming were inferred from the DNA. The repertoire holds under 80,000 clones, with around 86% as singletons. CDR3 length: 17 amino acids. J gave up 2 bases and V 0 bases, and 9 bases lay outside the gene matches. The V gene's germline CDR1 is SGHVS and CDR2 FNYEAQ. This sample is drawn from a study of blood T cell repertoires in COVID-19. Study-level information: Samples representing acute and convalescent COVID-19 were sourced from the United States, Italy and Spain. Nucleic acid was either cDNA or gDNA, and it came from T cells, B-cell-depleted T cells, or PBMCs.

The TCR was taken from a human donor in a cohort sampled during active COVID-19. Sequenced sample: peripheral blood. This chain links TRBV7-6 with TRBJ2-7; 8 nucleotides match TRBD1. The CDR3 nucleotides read TGTGCCAGCAGCTTAGCTATCCTCCGGGACAGGCCCTACGAGCAGTACTTC. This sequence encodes CASSLAILRDRPYEQYF.